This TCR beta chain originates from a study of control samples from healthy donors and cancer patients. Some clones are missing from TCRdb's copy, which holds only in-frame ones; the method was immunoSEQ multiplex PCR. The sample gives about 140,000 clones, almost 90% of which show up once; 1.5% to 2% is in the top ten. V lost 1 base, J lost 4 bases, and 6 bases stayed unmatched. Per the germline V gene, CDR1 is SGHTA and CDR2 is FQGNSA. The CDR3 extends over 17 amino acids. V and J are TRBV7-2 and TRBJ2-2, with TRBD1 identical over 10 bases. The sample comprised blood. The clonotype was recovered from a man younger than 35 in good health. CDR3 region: CASSLDSGTGATGELFF. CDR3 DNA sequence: TGTGCCAGCAGCTTAGACTCAGGGACAGGGGCCACCGGGGAGCTGTTTTTT.